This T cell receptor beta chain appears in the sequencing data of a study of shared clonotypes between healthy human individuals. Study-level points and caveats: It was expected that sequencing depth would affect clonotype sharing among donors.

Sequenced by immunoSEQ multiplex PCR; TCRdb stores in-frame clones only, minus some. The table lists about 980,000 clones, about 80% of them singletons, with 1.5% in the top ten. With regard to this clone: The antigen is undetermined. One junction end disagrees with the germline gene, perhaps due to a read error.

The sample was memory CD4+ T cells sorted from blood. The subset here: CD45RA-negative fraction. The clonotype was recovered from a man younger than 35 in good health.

CDR3 coding DNA: TGTGCTAGCAGCTTAGGGCAGGGTAGCTCCTACGAGCAGTACTTC. Translation: CASSLGQGSSYEQYF. The V and J genes are TRBV7-7 and TRBJ2-7; D may be TRBD1 (5 bases). Per the germline V gene, CDR1 is SSHAT and CDR2 is FNYEAQ (reference sequence). CDR3 length: 15 amino acids.